Following are 9 T cell receptor beta chains from one sample sequenced in a study of blood T cell repertoires in COVID-19. Measured with immunoSEQ multiplex PCR; TCRdb has only the in-frame clones, and not every one. The table lists 100,000 or so clones, 85% to 95% of them singletons. Source material: peripheral blood. The receptors shown here come from a woman in her fifties or sixties in a cohort sampled during active COVID-19.

Points on this clone: The germline gene is not matched at one end of the junction; a read error may be the cause. CDR3 sequence reads: CASSRDRVETQYF. CDR3 sequence (DNA): TGTGCTAGCAGCCGAGACAGGGTGGAGACCCAGTACTTC. The chain couples TRBV7-7 to TRBJ2-5; 7 bases align to TRBD1. The V gene's germline CDR1 is SSHAT and CDR2 FNYEAQ (reference sequence). The CDR3 is 13 residues long.

The chain joins TRBV7-2 to TRBJ2-1; D remains unclear. V was cut by 5 bases and J by 6 bases, with 17 bases left in between. Germline CDR1 is SGHTA and CDR2 is FQGNSA. The CDR3 runs to 15 residues. The CDR3 sequence: CASSKRPSSPNEQFF. CDR3 nucleotides: TGTGCCAGCAGCAAAAGGCCTAGTAGTCCCAATGAGCAGTTCTTC.

This rearrangement joins TRBV28 to TRBJ1-5; a weak D match, TRBD1 (6 bases). This CDR3 contains 13 residues. The germline gives CDR1 MDHEN, CDR2 SYDVKM. Trimming stripped 3 bases from V and 6 bases from J, with 9 bases between. Written as DNA, the CDR3 is TGTGCCAGCAGTTTCGGGACATTTCAGCCCCAGCATTTT. Translation: CASSFGTFQPQHF. The full variable domain, completed using reference TRBV28 and TRBJ1-5, is DVKVTQSSRYLVKRTGEKVFLECVQDMDHENMFWYRQDPGLGLRLIYFSYDVKMKEKGDIPEGYSVSREKKERFSLILESASTNQTSMYLCASSFGTFQPQHFGDGTRLSIL.

This clone has just one count. The V gene is TRBV12-5, the J gene TRBJ1-5; a possible D gene is TRBD1 (5 bases). V gave up 0 bases and J gave up 2 bases, with 17 bases separating them. Germline loops: CDR1 LGHNT, CDR2 FRNRAP. CDR3 length equals 18 residues. CDR3 DNA: TGTGCTAGTGGTTTGGTAAGGTACAGGCGCGGAGGCAATCAGCCCCAGCATTTT. This encodes CASGLVRYRRGGNQPQHF.

V is TRBV5-1 and J is TRBJ1-2; 8 bases match TRBD1. The CDR3 is made up of 16 amino acids. The germline CDR1 and CDR2 sequences are SGHRS and YFSETQ. V lost 0 bases, J lost 2 bases, and 6 bases stayed unmatched. CDR3 amino acids: CASSLAAQGENYGYTF. CDR3 coding DNA: TGCGCCAGCAGCTTGGCAGCACAGGGGGAAAACTATGGCTACACCTTC.

This chain joins TRBV21-1 and TRBJ2-5; the D call TRBD2 from the table was never checked on the DNA. TRBV21-1 is a documented pseudogene. The CDR3 is 15 residues long. The CDR3 nucleotides are TGTGCCAGCAGCAAAGCGCCTCACTTTAAAGAGACCCAGTACTTC. It translates to CASSKAPHFKETQYF.

The J gene is TRBJ2-7, the V gene TRBV18, with TRBD1 as a possible D gene (6 bases). CDR1 KGHSH and CDR2 LQKENI come from the germline V gene. The CDR3 is 14 amino acids. The V and J ends lost 2 bases and 3 bases respectively, with 11 bases between them. CDR3 sequence (DNA): TGTGCCAGCTCACCATCGACAGGTATCTACGAGCAGTACTTC. The encoded protein is CASSPSTGIYEQYF. The whole variable domain, filled in from reference TRBV18 and TRBJ2-7, reads NAGVMQNPRHLVRRRGQEARLRCSPMKGHSHVYWYRQLPEEGLKFMVYLQKENIIDESGMPKERFSAEFPKEGPSILRIQQVVRGDSAAYFCASSPSTGIYEQYFGPGTRLTVT.

The chain is built from TRBV12-3 or TRBV12-4 and TRBJ2-3; 7 bases align to TRBD2. The CDR3 has 12 amino acids. J gave up 6 bases and V 6 bases, and 3 bases lay outside the gene matches. The DNA of the CDR3 is TGTGCCAGCAGGCGAGCGGGGGATACGCAGTATTTT. Its protein is CASRRAGDTQYF.

This chain uses TRBV2 with TRBJ2-7; weak D call: TRBD2 (5 bases). There are 14 residues in the CDR3. Between the trimmed V and J ends, which lost 2 bases and 3 bases, there was a span of 11 bases. Germline CDR1 is SNHLY and CDR2 is FYNNEI. CDR3 amino acids: CASSERGWFYEQYF. Here the CDR3 DNA reads TGTGCCAGCAGTGAACGCGGGTGGTTCTACGAGCAGTACTTC. The full variable domain, its missing parts supplied by reference TRBV2 and TRBJ2-7, is EPEVTQTPSHQVTQMGQEVILRCVPISNHLYFYWYRQILGQKVEFLVSFYNNEISEKSEIFDDQFSVERPDGSNFTLKIRSTKLEDSAMYFCASSERGWFYEQYFGPGTRLTVT.